This paragraph covers one T cell receptor beta chain sequence. The target of this receptor is not known. Base qualities are not recorded, but no much larger clone differs from it by a single base. Participants in the prospective study were enrolled through a virtual design, were aged 18 to 89 years, and lived in 24 United States geographic areas. Cohort assignment in the prospective study relied on participant-reported clinical history from a screening survey and a study questionnaire. ImmuneRACE Cohort 3 recovered participants were defined by two consecutive negative NP/OP PCR tests, healthcare professional clearance, or symptom resolution. In the prospective study, mobile phlebotomists collected whole blood, serum and a nasopharyngeal or oropharyngeal swab from each participant. Over an approximately 2-month period, participants in the prospective study had the option of providing additional blood draws and questionnaires. Before DNA extraction, prospective study blood samples were shipped either frozen or at room temperature.

Relative to germline, V is missing 5 bases and J is missing 5 bases, with 1 base of the junction outside any gene match. Reading from cysteine to phenylalanine, the CDR3 counts 14 amino acids. Here the CDR3 DNA is all that survives: 42 bases in frame from base 1. CDR1 KGHSH and CDR2 LQKENI are derived from the germline V gene. The data stem from a study of blood T cell repertoires in COVID-19 (dated by TCRdb to 2019 to 2021). For the study in its entirety: Samples covering the acute and convalescent phases of COVID-19 were provided by collaborators in the United States, Italy and Spain. The material from the prospective study consisted of cDNA or gDNA derived from T cells, B-cell-depleted T cells, or PBMCs. Subjects who had been exposed to COVID-19, were actively infected with it, or had recovered from it provided the deeply sampled blood TCRbeta repertoires that made up the dataset. The repertoires were released in a freely available public database meant as a resource for research on the immune response to SARS-CoV-2. Samples came from the ongoing ImmuneRACE study (first 160 participants) plus 1,254 subjects from 6 global collaborators. Nearly every sample came with metadata listing a de-identified subject ID, COVID-19 status, age in years and sex. HLA class I and class II types, where available, came from metadata supplied by the sample provider rather than from assay-based typing.

The immunoSEQ Assay, a bias-controlled multiplex PCR, was used to amplify TCRbeta CDR3 regions from genomic DNA. The authors' pipeline ran thus. Within the assay, amplification of reference gene primers was used to estimate how many nucleated cells each sample contained. To quantify the absolute abundance of each unique TCRbeta CDR3 rearrangement, sequence reads were collapsed and filtered. Productive Simpson clonality was computed per sample as the square root of Simpson's diversity index over productive rearrangements. This is the immuneACCESS table as TCRdb keeps it, with only in-frame sequences that have V and J called. A part of the clones is gone; compared with another copy, unresolved V genes explain less than half, and the rest is unexplained. V, J and clone size derive from that table, while D and trimming were established from the DNA sequence. The sample table records roughly 150,000 clones; 80% to 85% of these occur just once. Roughly 8% of the sample is held by the ten biggest clonotypes.

The full study reports these points: Clinical and demographic metadata were provided uncurated, with the amount varying by source and participant.

The chain links TRBV18 with TRBJ1-4; TRBD1 agrees with 11 junctional bases. The specimen was PBMCs or T cells enriched from blood (not recorded which). The clonotype originates from a woman between 50 and 59 years old who had recovered from COVID-19. The DNA sequence reads TGTGCCAGCTCAGGACAGGGGGCCAATGAAAAACTGTTTTTT. This translates into CASSGQGANEKLFF.